Shown below are 30 T cell receptor beta chains from a single sample sequenced in a study of blood T cell repertoires in COVID-19. Assay: immunoSEQ multiplex PCR; the TCRdb copy retains only in-frame clones and omits some. The sample includes roughly 320,000 clones, about 87% seen only once; the top ten take 6% to 8%. Sequences were obtained from peripheral blood. Receptors were obtained from a woman aged 45-65 years with COVID-19, enrolled during active disease.

This clone was counted once. The rearrangement links TRBV24-1 to TRBJ1-4, with D unresolved. Germline V lookup: CDR1 KGHDR, CDR2 SFDVKD. The CDR3 extends over 15 amino acids. Deletions cut 3 bases from V and 3 bases from J, with 10 bases between. CDR3 DNA sequence: TGTGCCACCAGTGATCCGGGATCAGCTAATGAAAAACTGTTTTTT. Its translation is CATSDPGSANEKLFF.

This clone was seen just once. V usage is TRBV9 and J usage is TRBJ2-1, with 10 bases matching TRBD2. The CDR3 covers 15 residues. The germline gives CDR1 SGDLS, CDR2 YYNGEE. Trimming removed 0 bases from V and 6 bases from J; junction bases left unmatched: 3. The CDR3 nucleotides read TGTGCCAGCAGCGTAGGGACTAGCGGCCCCAATGAGCAGTTCTTC. This gives the protein CASSVGTSGPNEQFF.

The V gene is TRBV5-6, the J gene TRBJ2-7, with 10 bases aligning to TRBD2. Germline-derived CDR1 and CDR2 are SGHDT and YYEEEE. The CDR3 covers 16 residues. J lost 2 bases, V lost 4 bases, and 9 bases had no gene match. The CDR3 sequence is CASSRRLAGITYEQYF. CDR3 nucleotide sequence: TGTGCCAGCAGCAGAAGACTAGCGGGCATAACCTACGAGCAGTACTTC. Combining the CDR3 with reference TRBV5-6 and TRBJ2-7 gives the whole variable domain DAGVTQSPTHLIKTRGQQVTLRCSPKSGHDTVSWYQQALGQGPQFIFQYYEEEERQRGNFPDRFSGHQFPNYSSELNVNALLLGDSALYLCASSRRLAGITYEQYFGPGTRLTVT.

This clone was observed a single time. The rearrangement uses TRBV6-6 and TRBJ1-5; D call uncertain. Germline V gives CDR1 MNHNY, CDR2 SVGAGI (reference sequence). V gave up 2 bases and J gave up 5 bases, with 13 bases separating them. The CDR3 covers 15 residues. The CDR3 nucleotides are TGTGCCAGCAGTTACCTTATATTAGCCGATCAGCCCCAGCATTTT. The encoded protein is CASSYLILADQPQHF.

About this clone: Additional DNA sequences in this sample encode the identical CDR3. The rearrangement joins TRBV18 to TRBJ1-1, with 9 bases aligning to TRBD1. Losses at the gene ends were 3 bases for V and 3 bases for J; bases not matched to a gene: 5. From germline, CDR1 is KGHSH and CDR2 LQKENI. There are 15 residues in the CDR3. CDR3 nucleotide sequence: TGTGCCAGCTCACCGATGACAGGGGGAGACACTGAAGCTTTCTTT. Encoded protein: CASSPMTGGDTEAFF.

The rearrangement joins TRBV5-1 to TRBJ2-1, with unresolved D. Germline V gene sequence: CDR1 SGHRS, CDR2 YFSETQ. V shed 4 bases and J shed 9 bases, with 14 bases lying between them. This CDR3 region has 13 residues. CDR3 nucleotides: TGCGCCAGCAGCACCCTGCTAGATACTGAGCAGTTCTTC. Residues: CASSTLLDTEQFF. Variable domain in full (rest from reference TRBV5-1 and TRBJ2-1): KAGVTQTPRYLIKTRGQQVTLSCSPISGHRSVSWYQQTPGQGLQFLFEYFSETQRNKGNFPGRFSGRQFSNSRSEMNVSTLELGDSALYLCASSTLLDTEQFFGPGTRLTVL.

The chain is built from TRBV10-3 and TRBJ1-2, with D unclear. Germline V CDR1 and CDR2: ENHRY, SYGVKD. The V end lost 0 bases, the J end lost 4 bases, and 9 bases lay between the germline ends. This CDR3 has 14 amino acids. The CDR3 spells CAISESAAGYGYTF. In nucleotides, the CDR3 is TGTGCCATCAGTGAGTCAGCGGCCGGCTATGGCTACACCTTC.

The rearrangement joins TRBV6-5 to TRBJ1-1; D is possibly TRBD1 (5 bases). The CDR3 contains 13 residues. Trimming removed 6 bases from V and 3 bases from J, with 11 bases in between. Per germline, CDR1 MNHEY and CDR2 SVGAGI. CDR3 nucleotide sequence: TGTGCCAGCAGCCCCAGGGTGTACACTGAAGCTTTCTTT. Translated: CASSPRVYTEAFF.

As concerns this clone: This specimen includes other DNA sequences encoding the same CDR3. The V call is TRBV19, the J call TRBJ1-2; 12 nucleotides match TRBD1. CDR3 length equals 14 residues. Germline assignment: CDR1 LNHDA and CDR2 SQIVND (reference sequence). V trimming: 4 bases; J trimming: 8 bases; junction bases outside the gene matches: 5. CDR3 in DNA: TGTGCCAGTAGTACGGGACAGGGGGCTGGGGGCTACACCTTC. Translating it yields CASSTGQGAGGYTF.

V is TRBV9 and J is TRBJ2-2; 7 bases line up with TRBD1. Germline CDR1 and CDR2: SGDLS and YYNGEE. The CDR3 is made up of 15 amino acids. With V trimmed by 1 base and J by 1 base, 1 base remained unmatched. The CDR3 DNA follows: TGTGCCAGCAGCGTAAACAGGGGGAACACCGGGGAGCTGTTTTTT. Encoded protein: CASSVNRGNTGELFF. Supplemented by reference TRBV9 and TRBJ2-2, the full variable domain reads DSGVTQTPKHLITATGQRVTLRCSPRSGDLSVYWYQQSLDQGLQFLIQYYNGEERAKGNILERFSAQQFPDLHSELNLSSLELGDSALYFCASSVNRGNTGELFFGEGSRLTVL.

The rearrangement links TRBV29-1 to TRBJ2-5, with D perhaps matching TRBD1 (5 bases). The CDR3 sequence is 12 residues long. Per the germline V gene, CDR1 is SQVTM and CDR2 is ANQGSEA. V shed 3 bases and J shed 7 bases, with 12 bases lying between them. The CDR3 DNA reads as TGCAGCGTTGATGAAGGGGCAGGGACCCAGTACTTC. Translation gives CSVDEGAGTQYF.

The chain links TRBV27 to TRBJ2-7, with TRBD1 matching 7 bases. V lost 7 bases, J lost 1 base, and 7 bases stayed unmatched. The CDR3 spans 14 residues. Germline V CDR1 and CDR2: MNHEY, SMNVEV (reference sequence). The CDR3 sequence is CASTSGTASYEQYF. The CDR3 nucleotides are TGTGCCAGCACCTCCGGGACAGCATCCTACGAGCAGTACTTC.

The rearrangement uses TRBV6-6 and TRBJ2-7; 7 bases are a match to TRBD1. In germline, CDR1 is MNHNY, CDR2 SVGAGI (reference sequence). The CDR3 consists of 15 residues. The V and J ends lost 2 bases and 0 bases, in that order; junction bases with no gene match: 4. CDR3 in amino acids: CASSYGTAHSYEQYF. CDR3 coding DNA: TGTGCCAGCAGTTACGGGACAGCTCACTCCTACGAGCAGTACTTC.

This chain joins TRBV27 and TRBJ2-1; D is perhaps TRBD2 (6 bases). The CDR3 covers 17 residues. Per germline, CDR1 MNHEY and CDR2 SMNVEV (reference sequence). V was cut by 5 bases and J by 5 bases, with 22 bases left in between. The CDR3 DNA is TGTGCCAGCAGTCCACGACATGGGGGGTGGCATGACAATGAGCAGTTCTTC. Its protein product is CASSPRHGGWHDNEQFF.

This clone has a single count. This rearrangement joins TRBV4-2 to TRBJ1-5; tentative D call: TRBD1 (6 bases). V was cut by 0 bases and J by 6 bases, with 12 bases left in between. This CDR3 comprises 15 residues. Germline CDR1 is LGHNA and CDR2 is YNFKEQ. The DNA of the CDR3 is TGTGCCAGCAGCCAAGATAGGGCAGGGGTTCAGCCCCAGCATTTT. It yields the protein CASSQDRAGVQPQHF.

V and J are TRBV19 and TRBJ2-7; 9 bases are shared with TRBD2. CDR1 and CDR2 from the germline V gene are LNHDA and SQIVND (reference sequence). This CDR3 region has 18 residues. V lost 6 bases and J lost 0; bases outside the gene matches: 15. For the CDR3, the DNA is TGTGCCAGTAGCAGACGACTAGCGGCCCTCTCGAGCTCCTACGAGCAGTACTTC. Its protein is CASSRRLAALSSSYEQYF.

This clone was detected once. The chain combines TRBV4-1 with TRBJ1-1; D remains unclear. The germline V and J ends were trimmed by 2 bases and 0 bases, with 10 bases remaining between them. CDR1 is MGHRA and CDR2 is YSYEKL in the germline V gene. The CDR3 contains 15 residues. CDR3 sequence: CASSQLEILNTEAFF. In DNA form, the CDR3 reads TGCGCCAGCAGCCAATTGGAGATCCTGAACACTGAAGCTTTCTTT.

V and J are TRBV7-8 and TRBJ2-2; 8 positions match TRBD2. CDR1 and CDR2 from the germline V gene are SGHVS and FQNEAQ. The CDR3 length is 17 residues. V lost 5 bases, J lost 7 bases, and 15 bases stayed unmatched. DNA for the CDR3: TGTGCCAGCAGCCCCCGGGGGAGCGGGAGAGGGATCGGGGAGCTGTTTTTT. This sequence encodes CASSPRGSGRGIGELFF. Full variable domain (outside the CDR3, taken from reference TRBV7-8 and TRBJ2-2): GAGVSQSPRYKVAKRGQDVALRCDPISGHVSLFWYQQALGQGPEFLTYFQNEAQLDKSGLPSDRFFAERPEGSVSTLKIQRTQQEDSAVYLCASSPRGSGRGIGELFFGEGSRLTVL.

The V call is TRBV19, the J call TRBJ1-5, with 9 nucleotides matching TRBD1. Germline trimming cut 11 bases from V and 1 base from J; bases unmatched to any gene: 6. Germline CDR1 LNHDA, CDR2 SQIVND (reference sequence). The CDR3 extends over 14 amino acids. The CDR3 coding sequence is TGTGCCGTCGGACAGGGGCTGAGCAATCAGCCCCAGCATTTT. Protein: CAVGQGLSNQPQHF.

The chain has TRBV4-1 and TRBJ1-5; 12 bases align to TRBD1. The CDR3 length is 20 residues. CDR1 and CDR2 (germline): MGHRA, YSYEKL. Losses at the gene ends were 0 bases for V and 2 bases for J; bases not matched to a gene: 11. In DNA, the CDR3 is TGCGCCAGCAGCCAAGAGGCACTGGGGACAGGGGGCGCCGGCAATCAGCCCCAGCATTTT. This encodes CASSQEALGTGGAGNQPQHF.

The CDR3: CASSLQGSSYGYTF. CDR3 sequence (DNA): TGTGCCAGCAGCTTGCAGGGGTCGAGTTATGGCTACACCTTC. J is TRBJ1-2 and V is TRBV5-4; tentatively, D is TRBD1 (6 bases). The CDR3 runs to 14 residues. In germline, CDR1 is SGHNT, CDR2 YYREEE (reference sequence). V was cut by 1 base and J by 5 bases, with 12 bases left in between.

V and J are TRBV5-6 and TRBJ1-5; D is perhaps TRBD1 (5 bases). Trimming pared 4 bases from V and 2 bases from J, leaving 10 bases between. The germline V gene has CDR1 SGHDT and CDR2 YYEEEE. CDR3 length: 14 residues. The CDR3 region is CASSNWGGNQPQHF. The DNA for the CDR3 is TGTGCCAGCAGCAACTGGGGGGGCAATCAGCCCCAGCATTTT.

This clone was observed a single time. This rearrangement joins TRBV23-1 to TRBJ2-3, with D tentatively TRBD2 (5 bases). TRBV23-1 is treated as an ORF (open reading frame) with a function not yet certain. V lost 1 base to trimming and J lost 6 bases, with 23 bases between them. The CDR3 totals 18 residues. The CDR3 coding sequence is TGCGCCAGCAGTCAATTTCCGGCCCGAGGGTCGACGGGTGATACGCAGTATTTT. Translating gives CASSQFPARGSTGDTQYF.

This clone turned up a few times. The chain has TRBV19 and TRBJ1-1; D is undetermined. The CDR3 runs to 13 residues. The V and J ends lost 6 bases and 5 bases respectively, with 13 bases between them. Germline CDR1 and CDR2: LNHDA and SQIVND (reference sequence). This CDR3 reads CASRFSRETEAFF. CDR3 bases: TGTGCCAGTAGATTTTCTCGGGAAACTGAAGCTTTCTTT.

This clone was counted only a few times. The V gene is TRBV24-1, the J gene TRBJ1-5; 8 positions match TRBD1. The CDR3 has 17 amino acids. Trimming took 3 bases from V and 2 from J; bases not matched to a gene: 8. CDR1 and CDR2 from the germline V gene are KGHDR and SFDVKD. In DNA, the CDR3 is TGTGCCACCAGTGATGGCGACAGGGGAGGGGGCAATCAGCCCCAGCATTTT. This encodes CATSDGDRGGGNQPQHF.

The CDR3 nucleotides are TGTGCCAGCAGCGGACAGGGCTACACAGATACGCAGTATTTT. It is translated as CASSGQGYTDTQYF. V and J are TRBV2 and TRBJ2-3, with TRBD1 matching 8 bases. The CDR3 contains 14 residues. The germline V gene has CDR1 SNHLY and CDR2 FYNNEI. With V trimmed by 6 bases and J by 2 bases, 4 bases remained unmatched.

The J gene is TRBJ2-3, the V gene TRBV7-2; no firm D call. The CDR3 spans 15 residues. From germline, CDR1 is SGHTA and CDR2 FQGNSA. Deletions cut 0 bases from V and 1 base from J, with 8 bases between. The CDR3 nucleotides are TGTGCCAGCAGCTTAGCGAATCAGGGCACAGATACGCAGTATTTT. The encoded protein is CASSLANQGTDTQYF.

The V call is TRBV11-3, the J call TRBJ2-3; D might be TRBD1 (6 bases). CDR3 length equals 14 residues. The germline V and J ends were trimmed by 5 bases and 2 bases, with 11 bases remaining between them. Germline V lookup: CDR1 SGHNT, CDR2 YENEEA. The CDR3 DNA sequence: TGTGCCAGCAGCCGAGACAGGTACACAGATACGCAGTATTTT. Its protein is CASSRDRYTDTQYF.

The rearrangement links TRBV18 to TRBJ2-7; D possibly corresponds to TRBD1 (6 bases). CDR1 KGHSH and CDR2 LQKENI come from the germline V gene. V lost 1 base and J 1 base, leaving 14 bases between the germline ends. This CDR3 contains 16 residues. The CDR3 loop is CASSPLAGDLSYEQYF. The DNA of the CDR3 is TGTGCCAGCTCACCACTGGCAGGGGATTTATCCTACGAGCAGTACTTC.

Notes on this clone: One junction end does not reproduce the germline sequence, and a read error may be involved. The chain has TRBV7-7 and TRBJ2-5; D gene ambiguous. The CDR3 covers 13 residues. In germline, CDR1 is SSHAT, CDR2 FNYEAQ (reference sequence). DNA of the CDR3: TGTGCTAGCAGCTTAGGGCCGGAACGGGCCCAGTACTTC. Amino acid sequence: CASSLGPERAQYF.